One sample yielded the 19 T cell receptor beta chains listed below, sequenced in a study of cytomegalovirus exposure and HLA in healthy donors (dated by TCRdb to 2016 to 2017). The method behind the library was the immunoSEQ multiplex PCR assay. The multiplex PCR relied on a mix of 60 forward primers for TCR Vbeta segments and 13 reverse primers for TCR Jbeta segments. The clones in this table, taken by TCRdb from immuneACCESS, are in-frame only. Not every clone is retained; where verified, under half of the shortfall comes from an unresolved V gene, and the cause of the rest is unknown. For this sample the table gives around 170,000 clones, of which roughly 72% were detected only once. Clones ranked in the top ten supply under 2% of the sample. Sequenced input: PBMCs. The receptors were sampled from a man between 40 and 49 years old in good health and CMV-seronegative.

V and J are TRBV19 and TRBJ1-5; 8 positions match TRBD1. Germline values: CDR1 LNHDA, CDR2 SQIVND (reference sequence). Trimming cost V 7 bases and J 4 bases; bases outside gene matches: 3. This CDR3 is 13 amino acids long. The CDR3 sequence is CASKDRANQPQHF. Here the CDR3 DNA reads TGTGCCAGTAAGGACAGGGCAAATCAGCCCCAGCATTTT. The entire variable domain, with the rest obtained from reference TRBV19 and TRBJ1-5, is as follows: DGGITQSPKYLFRKEGQNVTLSCEQNLNHDAMYWYRQDPGQGLRLIYYSQIVNDFQKGDIAEGYSVSREKKESFPLTVTSAQKNPTAFYLCASKDRANQPQHFGDGTRLSIL.

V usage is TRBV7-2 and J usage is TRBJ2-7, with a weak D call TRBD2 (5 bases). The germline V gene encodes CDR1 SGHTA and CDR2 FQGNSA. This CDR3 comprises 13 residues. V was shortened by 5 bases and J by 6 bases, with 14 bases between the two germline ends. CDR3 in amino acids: CASSRRGPREQYF. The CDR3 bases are TGTGCCAGCAGCCGTCGAGGGCCCCGCGAGCAGTACTTC.

The CDR3 region is CASSRGGQGSTNEKLFF. The CDR3 DNA follows: TGTGCCAGCAGCCGGGGGGGACAGGGGTCAACTAATGAAAAACTGTTTTTT. This sequence joins TRBV5-4 and TRBJ1-4, with 10 bases fitting TRBD1. Germline V CDR1 and CDR2: SGHNT, YYREEE (reference sequence). The CDR3 is 17 amino acids. V lost 4 bases to trimming and J lost 0 bases; unmatched junction nucleotides: 6.

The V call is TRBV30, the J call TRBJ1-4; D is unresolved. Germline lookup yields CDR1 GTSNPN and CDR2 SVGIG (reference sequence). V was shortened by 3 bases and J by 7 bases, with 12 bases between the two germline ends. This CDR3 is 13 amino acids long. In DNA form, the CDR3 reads TGTGCCTGGAGGGAGGCGGCAACTGAAAAACTGTTTTTT. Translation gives CAWREAATEKLFF.

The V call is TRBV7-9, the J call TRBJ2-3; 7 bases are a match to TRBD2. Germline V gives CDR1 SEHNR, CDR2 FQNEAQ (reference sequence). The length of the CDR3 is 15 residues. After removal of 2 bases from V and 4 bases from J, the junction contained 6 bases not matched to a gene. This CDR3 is CASSLSYSGADTQYF. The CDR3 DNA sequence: TGTGCCAGCAGCTTATCTTACAGCGGGGCAGATACGCAGTATTTT.

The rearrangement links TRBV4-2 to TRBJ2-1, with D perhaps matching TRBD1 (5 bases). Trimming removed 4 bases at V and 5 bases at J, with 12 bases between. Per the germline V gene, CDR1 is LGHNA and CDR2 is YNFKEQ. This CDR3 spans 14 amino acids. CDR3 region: CASSPASGNNEQFF. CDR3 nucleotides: TGTGCCAGCAGCCCAGCCTCAGGGAACAATGAGCAGTTCTTC.

The CDR3 DNA is TGTGCCAGCAGCTTGGGAGGGACAGGGGGGGTTGGGGACACTGAAGCTTTCTTT. This encodes CASSLGGTGGVGDTEAFF. The chain combines TRBV5-4 with TRBJ1-1; 11 positions match TRBD1. The CDR3 runs to 18 residues. The junction had 10 bases not matched to a gene; V was cut back by 0 bases and J by 3 bases. Germline V gene data show CDR1 as SGHNT and CDR2 as YYREEE (reference sequence). The full variable domain, completed using reference TRBV5-4 and TRBJ1-1, is ETGVTQSPTHLIKTRGQQVTLRCSSQSGHNTVSWYQQALGQGPQFIFQYYREEENGRGNFPPRFSGLQFPNYSSELNVNALELDDSALYLCASSLGGTGGVGDTEAFFGQGTRLTVV.

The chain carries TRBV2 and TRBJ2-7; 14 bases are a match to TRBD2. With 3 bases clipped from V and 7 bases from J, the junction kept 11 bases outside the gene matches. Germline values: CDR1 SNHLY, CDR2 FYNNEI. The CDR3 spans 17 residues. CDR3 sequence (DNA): TGTGCCAGCAGTGATTTGAGGGGACTAGCGGGAGCATGGGAGCAGTACTTC. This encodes CASSDLRGLAGAWEQYF.

In DNA form, the CDR3 reads TGTGCCAGCAGCCCCACCGCGGGAAACACCATATATTTT. It yields the protein CASSPTAGNTIYF. The chain recombines TRBV9 with TRBJ1-3; D is undetermined. The CDR3 length is 13 residues. The germline V gene encodes CDR1 SGDLS and CDR2 YYNGEE. V was shortened by 4 bases and J by 4 bases, with 9 bases between the two germline ends.

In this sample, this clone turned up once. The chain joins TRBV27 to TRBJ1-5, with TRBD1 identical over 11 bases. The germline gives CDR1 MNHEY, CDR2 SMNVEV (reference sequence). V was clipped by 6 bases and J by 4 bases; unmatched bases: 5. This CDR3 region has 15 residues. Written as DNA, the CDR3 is TGTGCCAGCAGCCCCGGGACAGGGGGAAATCAGCCCCAGCATTTT. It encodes CASSPGTGGNQPQHF.

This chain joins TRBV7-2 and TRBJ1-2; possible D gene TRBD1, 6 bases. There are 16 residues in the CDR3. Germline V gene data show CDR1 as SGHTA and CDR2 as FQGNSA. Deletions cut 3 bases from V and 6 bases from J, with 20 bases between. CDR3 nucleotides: TGTGCCAGCAGCTTGGACACCACAGGGAGTGGGAATGGCTACACCTTC. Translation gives CASSLDTTGSGNGYTF. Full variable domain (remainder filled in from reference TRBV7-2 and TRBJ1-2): GAGVSQSPSNKVTEKGKDVELRCDPISGHTALYWYRQSLGQGLEFLIYFQGNSAPDKSGLPSDRFSAERTGGSVSTLTIQRTQQEDSAVYLCASSLDTTGSGNGYTFGSGTRLTVV.

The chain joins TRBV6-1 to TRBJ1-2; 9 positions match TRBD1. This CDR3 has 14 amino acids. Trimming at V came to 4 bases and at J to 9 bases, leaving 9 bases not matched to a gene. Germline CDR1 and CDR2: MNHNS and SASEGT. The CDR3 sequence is CASSGDRAFFSYTF. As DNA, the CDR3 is TGTGCCAGCAGTGGGGACAGGGCGTTCTTCAGCTACACCTTC.

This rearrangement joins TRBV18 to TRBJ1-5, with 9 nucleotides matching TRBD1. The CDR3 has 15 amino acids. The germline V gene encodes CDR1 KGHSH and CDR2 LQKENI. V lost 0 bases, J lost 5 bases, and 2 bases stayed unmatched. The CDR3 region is CASSPPGQGHQPQHF. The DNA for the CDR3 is TGTGCCAGCTCACCACCGGGACAGGGACATCAGCCCCAGCATTTT. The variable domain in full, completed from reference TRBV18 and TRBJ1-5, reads NAGVMQNPRHLVRRRGQEARLRCSPMKGHSHVYWYRQLPEEGLKFMVYLQKENIIDESGMPKERFSAEFPKEGPSILRIQQVVRGDSAAYFCASSPPGQGHQPQHFGDGTRLSIL.

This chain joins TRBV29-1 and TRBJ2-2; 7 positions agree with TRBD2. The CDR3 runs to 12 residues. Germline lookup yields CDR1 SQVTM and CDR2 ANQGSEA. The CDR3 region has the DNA TGCAGTCGTCTGGGGGGGGCCGGGGAGCTGTTTTTT. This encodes CSRLGGAGELFF.

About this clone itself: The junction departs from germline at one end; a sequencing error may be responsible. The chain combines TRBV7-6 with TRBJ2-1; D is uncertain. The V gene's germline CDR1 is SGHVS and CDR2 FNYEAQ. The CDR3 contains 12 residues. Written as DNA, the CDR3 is TGTGCCAGCAGCTTTTTCGACAACGAGCAGTTCTTC. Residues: CASSFFDNEQFF.

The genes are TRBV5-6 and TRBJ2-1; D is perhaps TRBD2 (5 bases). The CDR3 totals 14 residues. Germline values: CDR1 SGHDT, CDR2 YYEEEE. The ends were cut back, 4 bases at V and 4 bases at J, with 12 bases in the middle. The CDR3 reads CASSDYNSYNEQFF. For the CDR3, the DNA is TGTGCCAGCAGCGACTATAATTCTTACAATGAGCAGTTCTTC.

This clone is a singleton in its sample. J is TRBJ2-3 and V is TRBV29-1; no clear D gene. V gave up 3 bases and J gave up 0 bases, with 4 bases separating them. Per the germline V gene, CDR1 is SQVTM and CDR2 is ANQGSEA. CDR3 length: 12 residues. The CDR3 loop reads CSVETSTDTQYF. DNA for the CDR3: TGCAGCGTTGAGACTAGCACAGATACGCAGTATTTT.

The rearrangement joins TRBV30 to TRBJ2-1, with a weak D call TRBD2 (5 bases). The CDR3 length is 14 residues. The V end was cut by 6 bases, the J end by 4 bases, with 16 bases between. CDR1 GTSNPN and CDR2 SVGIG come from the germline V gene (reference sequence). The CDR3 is CACYPGKGYNEQFF. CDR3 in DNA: TGTGCCTGCTACCCCGGGAAGGGTTACAATGAGCAGTTCTTC.

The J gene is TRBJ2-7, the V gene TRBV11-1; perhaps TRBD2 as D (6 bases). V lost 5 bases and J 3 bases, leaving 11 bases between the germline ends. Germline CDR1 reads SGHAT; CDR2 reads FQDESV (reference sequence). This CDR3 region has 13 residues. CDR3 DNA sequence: TGTGCCAGCAGCCCGGGGGAGGTCTACGAGCAGTACGTC. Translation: CASSPGEVYEQYV.